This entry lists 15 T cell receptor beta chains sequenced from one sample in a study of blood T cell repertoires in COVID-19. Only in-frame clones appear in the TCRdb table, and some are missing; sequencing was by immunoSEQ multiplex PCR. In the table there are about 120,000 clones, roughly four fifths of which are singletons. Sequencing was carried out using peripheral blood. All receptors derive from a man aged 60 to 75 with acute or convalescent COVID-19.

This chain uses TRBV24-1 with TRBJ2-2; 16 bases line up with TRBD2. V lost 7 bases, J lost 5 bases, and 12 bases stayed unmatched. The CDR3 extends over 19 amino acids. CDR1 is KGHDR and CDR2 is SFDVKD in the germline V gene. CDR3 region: CATSPGLAGGGPRTGELFF. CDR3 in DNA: TGTGCCACCAGCCCGGGACTAGCGGGAGGGGGGCCAAGGACCGGGGAGCTGTTTTTT.

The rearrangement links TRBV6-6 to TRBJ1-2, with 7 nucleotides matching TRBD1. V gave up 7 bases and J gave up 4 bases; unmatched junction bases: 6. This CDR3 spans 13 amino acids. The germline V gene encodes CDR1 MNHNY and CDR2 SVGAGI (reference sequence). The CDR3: CASISQGTYGYTF. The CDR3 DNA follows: TGTGCCAGCATTTCACAGGGGACCTATGGCTACACCTTC.

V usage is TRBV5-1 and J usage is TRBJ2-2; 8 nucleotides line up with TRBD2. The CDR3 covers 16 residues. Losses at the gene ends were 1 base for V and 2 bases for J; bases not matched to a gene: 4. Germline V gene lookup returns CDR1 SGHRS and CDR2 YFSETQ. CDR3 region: CASSLLGRGNTGELFF. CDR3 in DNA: TGCGCCAGCAGCTTGCTCGGGAGGGGAAACACCGGGGAGCTGTTTTTT.

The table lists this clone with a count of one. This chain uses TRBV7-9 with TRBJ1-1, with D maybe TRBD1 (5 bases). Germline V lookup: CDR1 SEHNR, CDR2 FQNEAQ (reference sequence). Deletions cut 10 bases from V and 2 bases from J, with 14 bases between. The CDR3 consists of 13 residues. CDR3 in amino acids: CATLGRLNTEAFF. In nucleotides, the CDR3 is TGTGCCACCTTGGGGCGGCTTAACACTGAAGCTTTCTTT.

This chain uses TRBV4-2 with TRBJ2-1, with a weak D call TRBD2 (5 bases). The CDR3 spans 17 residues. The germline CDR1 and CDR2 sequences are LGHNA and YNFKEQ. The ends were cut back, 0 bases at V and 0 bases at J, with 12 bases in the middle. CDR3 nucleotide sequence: TGTGCCAGCAGCCAAGATATTAGCGTGACCTCCTACAATGAGCAGTTCTTC. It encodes CASSQDISVTSYNEQFF.

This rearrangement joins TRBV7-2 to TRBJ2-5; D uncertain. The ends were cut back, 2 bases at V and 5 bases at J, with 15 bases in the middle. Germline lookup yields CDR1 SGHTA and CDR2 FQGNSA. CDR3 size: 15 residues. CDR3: CASSLMRNPHETQYF. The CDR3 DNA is TGTGCCAGCAGCTTAATGCGGAATCCTCACGAGACCCAGTACTTC.

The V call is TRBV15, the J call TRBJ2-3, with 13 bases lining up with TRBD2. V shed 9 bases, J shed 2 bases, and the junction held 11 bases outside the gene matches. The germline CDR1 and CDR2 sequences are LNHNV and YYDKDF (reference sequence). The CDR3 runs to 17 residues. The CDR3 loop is CATSGLAGVRSTDTQYF. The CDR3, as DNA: TGTGCCACTTCCGGACTAGCGGGAGTAAGGTCCACAGATACGCAGTATTTT.

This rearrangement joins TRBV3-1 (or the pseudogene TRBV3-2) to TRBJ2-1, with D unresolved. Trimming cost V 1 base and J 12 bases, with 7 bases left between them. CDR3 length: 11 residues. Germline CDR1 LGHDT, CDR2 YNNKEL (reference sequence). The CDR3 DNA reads TGTGCCAGCAGCCAAGCCCGCGTGCAGTTCTTC. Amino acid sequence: CASSQARVQFF.

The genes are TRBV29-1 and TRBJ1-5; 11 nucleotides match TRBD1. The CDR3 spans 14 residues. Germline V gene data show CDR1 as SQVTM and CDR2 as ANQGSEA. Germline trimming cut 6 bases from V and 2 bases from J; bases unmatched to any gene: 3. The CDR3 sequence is CSVAGQGGNQPQHF. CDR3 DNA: TGCAGCGTCGCGGGACAGGGGGGCAATCAGCCCCAGCATTTT.

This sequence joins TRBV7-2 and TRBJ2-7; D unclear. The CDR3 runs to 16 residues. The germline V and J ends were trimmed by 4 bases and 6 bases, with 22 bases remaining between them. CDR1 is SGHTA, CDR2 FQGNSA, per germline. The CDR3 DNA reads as TGTGCCAGCAGCTCCCTCCAGGCCCACTTAAGTGGCGAGCAGTACTTC. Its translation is CASSSLQAHLSGEQYF.

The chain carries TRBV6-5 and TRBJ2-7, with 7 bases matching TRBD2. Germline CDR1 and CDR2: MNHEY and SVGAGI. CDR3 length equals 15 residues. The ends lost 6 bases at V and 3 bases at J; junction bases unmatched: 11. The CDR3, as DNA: TGTGCCAGCAGCCTTTCTAGCGGAGGGTACTACGAGCAGTACTTC. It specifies CASSLSSGGYYEQYF.

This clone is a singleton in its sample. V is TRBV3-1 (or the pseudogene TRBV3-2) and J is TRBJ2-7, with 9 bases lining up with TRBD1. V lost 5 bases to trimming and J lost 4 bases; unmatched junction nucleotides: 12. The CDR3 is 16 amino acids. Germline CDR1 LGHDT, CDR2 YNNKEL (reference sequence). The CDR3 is CASSSAPGTGQYEQYF. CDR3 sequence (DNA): TGTGCCAGCAGCTCAGCCCCCGGGACAGGGCAGTACGAGCAGTACTTC.

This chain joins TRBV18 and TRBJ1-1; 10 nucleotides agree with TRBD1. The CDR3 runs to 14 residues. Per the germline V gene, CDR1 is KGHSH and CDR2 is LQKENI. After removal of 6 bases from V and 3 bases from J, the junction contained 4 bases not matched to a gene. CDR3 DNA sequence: TGTGCCAGCTCCGCCGGACAGGGGGACACTGAAGCTTTCTTT. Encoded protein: CASSAGQGDTEAFF.

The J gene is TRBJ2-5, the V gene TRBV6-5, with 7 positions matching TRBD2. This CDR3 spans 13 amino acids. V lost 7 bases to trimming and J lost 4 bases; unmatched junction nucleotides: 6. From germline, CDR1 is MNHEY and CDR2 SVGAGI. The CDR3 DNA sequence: TGTGCCAGCACCGCCCCGGGGGGAGAGACCCAGTACTTC. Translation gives CASTAPGGETQYF.

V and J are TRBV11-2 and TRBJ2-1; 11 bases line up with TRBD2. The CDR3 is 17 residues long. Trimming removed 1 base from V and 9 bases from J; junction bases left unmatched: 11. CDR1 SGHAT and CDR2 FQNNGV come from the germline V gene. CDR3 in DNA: TGTGCCAGCAGCTTAGGGCTCCTAGCGGGAGGTTTGAGTGAGCAGTTCTTC. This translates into CASSLGLLAGGLSEQFF.